This record looks at one T cell receptor beta chain sequence and its context. Antigen specificity is unknown. This specimen belongs to a study of cytomegalovirus exposure and HLA in healthy donors. PCR amplification relied on 60 Vbeta primers (plus 13 Jbeta primers). Sequencing was performed with immunoSEQ multiplex PCR; in TCRdb, only in-frame clones are kept and a portion is missing. Counted here are 95,000 to 150,000 clones, 81% occurring once; the ten biggest clones make up 2.2%. V shed 6 bases, J shed 2 bases, and the junction held 13 bases outside the gene matches. Germline loops: CDR1 LNHDA, CDR2 SQIVND (reference sequence). The CDR3 is 19 amino acids. Findings and caveats of the study: Most of the CMV-associated TCR beta chains (in a later analysis) appeared to be HLA-restricted. Earlier findings revealed that most TCR beta V segments proved productive either about 87% or about 30% of the time.

Healthy bone marrow donors supplied every sample. The study sampled nominally healthy donors, though unrecorded immune exposures were likely. Sequencing input: PBMCs. The rearrangement joins TRBV19 to TRBJ2-2; 12 positions match TRBD2. This clonotype originated in a woman in her thirties or forties in good health and CMV-seronegative. CDR3 sequence (DNA): TGTGCCAGTAGCCCTACCGGGACTAGCGGGCGAGCCAACACCGGGGAGCTGTTTTTT. Its protein product is CASSPTGTSGRANTGELFF.